One sample yielded the 2 T cell receptor beta chains listed below, sequenced in a study of blood T cell repertoires in COVID-19. Generated by immunoSEQ multiplex PCR, the TCRdb table keeps only in-frame clones and is missing some. The sample includes fewer than 350,000 clones, around 89% of them seen just once. Sequenced sample: peripheral blood. These receptors all stem from a man aged 35-49 years with acute or convalescent COVID-19.

The chain couples TRBV7-9 to TRBJ1-4; 8 bases line up with TRBD1. V gave up 6 bases and J gave up 6 bases; unmatched junction bases: 9. Germline-derived CDR1 and CDR2 are SEHNR and FQNEAQ (reference sequence). The CDR3 is 15 residues long. This CDR3 is CASRRGQGRDEKLFF. The DNA for the CDR3 is TGTGCCAGCAGGCGTGGACAGGGAAGGGATGAAAAACTGTTTTTT.

The gene calls are TRBV15 and TRBJ2-7; 8 nucleotides match TRBD1. V dropped 5 bases and J dropped 4; count of bases not matched to a gene: 10. The CDR3 length is 15 residues. Germline V lookup: CDR1 LNHNV, CDR2 YYDKDF (reference sequence). This CDR3 reads CATSRTGTGLYEQYF. Here the CDR3 DNA reads TGTGCCACCAGCCGCACCGGGACAGGCTTGTACGAGCAGTACTTC.